This TCR beta chain was captured by sequencing in a study of cytomegalovirus exposure and HLA in healthy donors. V trimming: 8 bases; J trimming: 7 bases; junction bases outside the gene matches: 4. Per germline, CDR1 MNHNS and CDR2 SASEGT. The CDR3 spans 12 residues. In the case of this clone: Its antigen is not identified.

Study-wide results and caveats: Reported performance of the classifier showed diagnosis of cytomegalovirus status with high specificity and sensitivity. Researchers catalogued roughly 170 TCR beta chains as cytomegalovirus-associated. Presence/absence analyses rested on an assumption that sequencing depth was roughly uniform across donors. In a later analysis, productive TCRs from donors in an Asian-associated ancestry cluster reportedly carried fewer N-insertions than the cohort mean.

The PCR employed 60 Vbeta primers together with 13 Jbeta primers. TCRdb keeps only in-frame clones here, not all; method: immunoSEQ multiplex PCR. The profile shows 160,000 or so clones, about 83% of them singletons. The sample taken for sequencing was PBMCs. The V gene is TRBV6-1, the J gene TRBJ2-7; 11 positions agree with TRBD1. The sequence was obtained from a woman aged 30 to 39 in good health and CMV-seronegative. CDR3 residues: CASGQGAGEQYF. Written as DNA, the CDR3 is TGTGCCAGCGGACAGGGGGCTGGAGAGCAGTACTTC.